This entry is about one T cell receptor beta chain. The sample is drawn from a study of OX40 agonist ivuxolimab in advanced cancers. Study-level information: Patients were treated with intravenous ivuxolimab, dosed at 0.01 to 10 mg/kg and infused every 2 weeks. Previous treatment with anti-PD-1, anti-PD-L1 or anti-CTLA-4 therapy was allowed; more than 35% had received some.

Some clones are missing from TCRdb's copy, which holds only in-frame ones; the method was immunoSEQ multiplex PCR. The sample lists 75,000 to 90,000 clones; roughly 92% were seen once. The ends were cut back, 0 bases at V and 2 bases at J, with 12 bases in the middle. From germline, CDR1 is SGDLS and CDR2 YYNGEE. This CDR3 is built from 16 residues. Baseline was the first blood sampling point, followed by cycle 4 day 1 and cycle 7 day 1. V gene TRBV9 combines with J gene TRBJ1-3; D is unresolved. The input for sequencing was CD4+ or CD8+ T cells sorted from blood, taken in a trial of the OX40 agonist ivuxolimab. The TCR originated in an adult with an advanced solid tumor such as melanoma, head and neck, liver or kidney cancer. CDR3 sequence reads: CASSVDGPATGNTIYF. The CDR3 nucleotides read TGTGCCAGCAGCGTAGACGGACCGGCAACTGGAAACACCATATATTTT.